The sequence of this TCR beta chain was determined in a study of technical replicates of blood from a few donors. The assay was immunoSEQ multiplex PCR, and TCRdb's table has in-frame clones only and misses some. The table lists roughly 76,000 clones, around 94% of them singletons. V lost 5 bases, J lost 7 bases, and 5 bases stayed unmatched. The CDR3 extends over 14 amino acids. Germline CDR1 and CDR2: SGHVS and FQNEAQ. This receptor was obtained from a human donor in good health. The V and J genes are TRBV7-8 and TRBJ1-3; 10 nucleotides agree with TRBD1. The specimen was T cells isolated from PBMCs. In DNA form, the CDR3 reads TGTGCCAGCAGCCCCGGGACAGGGGCCAACACCATATATTTT. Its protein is CASSPGTGANTIYF. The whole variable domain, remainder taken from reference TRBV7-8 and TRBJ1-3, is GAGVSQSPRYKVAKRGQDVALRCDPISGHVSLFWYQQALGQGPEFLTYFQNEAQLDKSGLPSDRFFAERPEGSVSTLKIQRTQQEDSAVYLCASSPGTGANTIYFGEGSWLTVV.